Listed here is a single T cell receptor (beta chain). Authors' methods: Nucleated cell number was recorded as an estimate derived from reference gene primer amplification. Measured with immunoSEQ multiplex PCR; TCRdb has only the in-frame clones, and not every one. D and trimming come from the DNA, and the V and J calls and clone size come from that table. The sample lists 150,000 to 200,000 clones; 70% to 90% were seen once. This record comes from a study of blood T cell repertoires in COVID-19. Study overall: Sites in the United States, Italy and Spain provided acute and convalescent COVID-19 samples. T cells, B-cell-depleted T cells, or PBMCs provided the cDNA or gDNA that served as material.

The TCR sequence derives from a man aged 40-55 years with active or convalescent COVID-19. Sequences were obtained from peripheral blood.

The CDR3 nucleotides read TGTGCAAGTCGCTTACTAGCTACCGGGACTAGCGGGAGAATGGTGATCAATGAGCAGTTCTTC. As protein: CASRLLATGTSGRMVINEQFF. This sequence joins TRBV12-2 and TRBJ2-1; TRBD2, the table's D call, was not compared with the DNA. TRBV12-2 corresponds to a pseudogene. CDR3 length equals 21 residues.